Shown below are 26 T cell receptor beta chains from a single sample sequenced in a study of glioma-infiltrating T cells. Amplification of TCR alpha and beta CDR3 regions from RNA used iRepertoire nested multiplex PCR. TCRdb redid the calling of the multiplex PCR reads with MiXCR, one entry per CDR3 protein. The sample holds 90,000 to 110,000 distinct CDR3 sequences, less than 30% seen once. The sample consisted of glioma tissue, nonneoplastic brain tissue, or PBMCs (not recorded which). Receptors originate from a human donor with low-grade glioma or glioblastoma, undergoing nonglioma brain surgery, or in good health (not recorded which).

This clonotype was seen ten or more times. The chain employs TRBV5-4 and TRBJ1-2, with D possibly TRBD1 on 5 matching bases. Trimming stripped 2 bases from V and 2 bases from J, with 13 bases between. This CDR3 is 15 amino acids long. The germline V gene encodes CDR1 SGHNT and CDR2 YYREEE (reference sequence). CDR3 nucleotide sequence: TGTGCCAGCAGCTTTCGGACAAACCTCAACTATGGCTACACCTTC. It specifies CASSFRTNLNYGYTF.

In this sample, this clonotype turned up a few times. Just one base apart from a much larger clone, this may be a read error. This chain connects TRBV18 to TRBJ1-2; TRBD1 agrees at 7 bases. V dropped 8 bases and J dropped 8; count of bases not matched to a gene: 11. Germline V gives CDR1 KGHSH, CDR2 LQKENI. This CDR3 has 13 residues. CDR3 sequence reads: CASLDRVDFGYTF. Here the CDR3 DNA reads TGTGCCAGCCTAGACAGGGTCGACTTCGGCTACACCTTC.

The chain employs TRBV18 and TRBJ2-5; D could derive from TRBD1 or TRBD2 (5 bases each). From germline, CDR1 is KGHSH and CDR2 LQKENI. Trimming took 2 bases from V and 6 from J, leaving 13 bases between them. The CDR3 is 14 amino acids. CDR3 DNA: TGTGCCAGCTCACCAGTATCCGGGACGAAGACCCAGTACTTC. It encodes CASSPVSGTKTQYF.

This clonotype was counted a few times. The V and J genes are TRBV7-3 and TRBJ2-3; 9 bases are a match to TRBD1. The CDR3 has 14 amino acids. Germline V gives CDR1 SGHTA, CDR2 FQGTGA. J was trimmed by 7 bases and V by 8 bases; bases with no gene match: 10. The CDR3 nucleotides are TGTGCCAGCGGATTACAGGGGGCAAGGAATACGCAGTATTTT. This codes for CASGLQGARNTQYF. The variable domain in full, with the rest retrieved from reference TRBV7-3 and TRBJ2-3, is GAGVSQTPSNKVTEKGKYVELRCDPISGHTALYWYRQSLGQGPEFLIYFQGTGAADDSGLPNDRFFAVRPEGSVSTLKIQRTERGDSAVYLCASGLQGARNTQYFGPGTRLTVL.

In its sample, this clonotype was seen many times. V gene TRBV18 combines with J gene TRBJ1-1; weak D call: TRBD1 (6 bases). CDR3 length: 13 residues. Germline V gene data show CDR1 as KGHSH and CDR2 as LQKENI. The V end lost 6 bases, the J end lost 7 bases, and 15 bases lay between the germline ends. Here the CDR3 DNA reads TGTGCCAGCTCCCTCCGGGACACTATTGAAGCTTTCTTT. Protein product: CASSLRDTIEAFF.

This clonotype was seen more than once but under ten times. The genes are TRBV19 and TRBJ2-1; TRBD2 aligns across 11 bases. CDR3 length equals 14 residues. Unmatched junction bases numbered 7, after V lost 9 bases and J lost 6 bases. Germline-derived CDR1 and CDR2 are LNHDA and SQIVND (reference sequence). CDR3 amino acids: CASSLAGVVNEQFF. The CDR3 DNA sequence: TGTGCCAGCTCACTAGCGGGGGTAGTCAATGAGCAGTTCTTC.

This clonotype was detected many times. This sequence joins TRBV29-1 and TRBJ2-5, with D unresolved. The CDR3 runs 14 residues. The germline V and J ends were trimmed by 3 bases and 2 bases, with 13 bases remaining between them. Germline assignment: CDR1 SQVTM and CDR2 ANQGSEA. This chain's CDR3 is CSVEMVQAQETQYF. In DNA, the CDR3 is TGCAGCGTTGAGATGGTGCAGGCTCAAGAGACCCAGTACTTC.

CDR3 protein: CASSDGVLYYNEQFF. CDR3 nucleotide sequence: TGTGCCAGCAGTGATGGTGTCCTCTACTACAATGAGCAGTTCTTC. This sequence joins TRBV2 and TRBJ2-1, with D uncertain. The V end lost 3 bases, the J end lost 3 bases, and 12 bases lay between the germline ends. This CDR3 spans 15 amino acids. Germline CDR1 and CDR2: SNHLY and FYNNEI.

The sample holds many counts of this clonotype. The germline gene is not matched at one end of the junction; a read error may be the cause. This chain uses TRBV6-6 with TRBJ2-1; 8 nucleotides line up with TRBD2. Germline V CDR1 and CDR2: MNHNY, SVGAGI (reference sequence). There are 13 residues in the CDR3. The CDR3 loop reads CASSYSTGTSRIF. Written as DNA, the CDR3 is TGTGCCAGCAGTTACTCCACCGGGACTAGTCGCATCTTC.

The chain uses TRBV29-1 and TRBJ2-7, with D hard to call. This CDR3 contains 11 residues. V lost 7 bases to trimming and J lost 4 bases, with 11 bases between them. The germline CDR1 and CDR2 sequences are SQVTM and ANQGSEA. CDR3 region: CSAADGYEQYF. The CDR3 region has the DNA TGCAGCGCCGCCGACGGTTACGAGCAGTACTTC.

The chain links TRBV29-1 to TRBJ2-1; 10 bases are shared with TRBD2. The CDR3 is 12 residues long. The germline CDR1 and CDR2 sequences are SQVTM and ANQGSEA. V shed 7 bases, J shed 8 bases, and the junction held 5 bases outside the gene matches. Written as DNA, the CDR3 is TGCAGCGCCATTGGACTAGCGGATGAGCAGTTCTTC. Its protein is CSAIGLADEQFF.

This clonotype was counted at least ten times. V is TRBV6-2 or TRBV6-3 and J is TRBJ2-3; TRBD2 matches at 8 bases. Per the germline V gene, CDR1 is MNHEY and CDR2 is SVGEGT. The CDR3 has 18 amino acids. J lost 5 bases, V lost 0 bases, and 13 bases had no gene match. In nucleotides, the CDR3 is TGTGCCAGCAGTTACTCGAGTCGCGAAGCGGGAGCCCGAGATACGCAGTATTTT. Translation gives CASSYSSREAGARDTQYF.

This clonotype was recorded many times. The chain has TRBV7-9 and TRBJ1-2; 8 nucleotides line up with TRBD1. The ends lost 4 bases at V and 4 bases at J; junction bases unmatched: 5. Germline CDR1 is SEHNR and CDR2 is FQNEAQ (reference sequence). The CDR3 has 14 residues. The CDR3 DNA reads TGTGCCAGCAGCTCGGACAGGGCCTCCTATGGCTACACCTTC. This translates into CASSSDRASYGYTF.

This clonotype occurred many times. The V gene is TRBV20-1, the J gene TRBJ2-7, with 9 nucleotides matching TRBD1. This CDR3 contains 15 residues. V gave up 5 bases and J gave up 2 bases; unmatched junction bases: 10. Germline CDR1 reads DFQATT; CDR2 reads SNEGSKA (reference sequence). The CDR3 DNA follows: TGCAGTGCTTCCCACCGGGACAGGGTCCCCTACGAGCAGTACTTC. Amino acid sequence: CSASHRDRVPYEQYF.

This clonotype was seen many times. The chain joins TRBV20-1 to TRBJ1-1; D is unclear. V shed 7 bases and J shed 4 bases, with 22 bases lying between them. Looked up from germline, CDR1 is DFQATT and CDR2 is SNEGSKA (reference sequence). This CDR3 region has 15 residues. The CDR3 region is CSVGKGARFATEAFF. In DNA, the CDR3 is TGCAGTGTGGGAAAGGGCGCGAGGTTTGCCACTGAAGCTTTCTTT.

This clonotype was counted ten times or more. The rearrangement uses TRBV5-1 and TRBJ2-7; D gene uncertain. This CDR3 region has 15 residues. CDR1 and CDR2 from the germline V gene are SGHRS and YFSETQ. V lost 4 bases and J 2 bases, leaving 16 bases between the germline ends. CDR3 residues: CASSPYGQVAYEQYF. The DNA of the CDR3 is TGCGCCAGCAGCCCTTATGGGCAGGTCGCCTACGAGCAGTACTTC.

The J gene is TRBJ2-5, the V gene TRBV5-1; D gene uncertain. The V end lost 0 bases, the J end lost 4 bases, and 7 bases lay between the germline ends. The germline V gene has CDR1 SGHRS and CDR2 YFSETQ. This CDR3 is built from 13 residues. The CDR3 DNA reads TGCGCCAGCAGCTTGGAGGGTTCAGAGACCCAGTACTTC. Translation: CASSLEGSETQYF.

This clonotype was observed a few times. The chain's CDR3 is CASTPSGQDNQPQHF. CDR3 sequence (DNA): TGTGCCAGCACCCCTTCCGGGCAGGACAATCAGCCCCAGCATTTT. V is TRBV12-3 or TRBV12-4 and J is TRBJ1-5, with D unresolved. Trimming shortened V by 7 bases and J by 3 bases, and 16 bases separated the two germline ends. The CDR3 runs 15 residues.

This clonotype was seen ten or more times. J is TRBJ2-7 and V is TRBV6-1, with TRBD1 identical over 11 bases. V lost 7 bases to trimming and J lost 2 bases; unmatched junction nucleotides: 4. The CDR3 has 14 amino acids. CDR1 is MNHNS, CDR2 SASEGT, per germline. The CDR3 nucleotides are TGTGCCAGCATCTCGGGACAGGGGGCCTACGAGCAGTACTTC. This encodes CASISGQGAYEQYF.

This clonotype turned up a few times. The rearrangement joins TRBV4-1 to TRBJ2-7, with 8 bases that match TRBD1. Per the germline V gene, CDR1 is MGHRA and CDR2 is YSYEKL. Unmatched junction bases numbered 6, after V lost 3 bases and J lost 2 bases. The length of the CDR3 is 15 residues. The chain's CDR3 is CASSQRQGKTYEQYF. Written as DNA, the CDR3 is TGCGCCAGCAGCCAGAGACAGGGGAAAACCTACGAGCAGTACTTC.

This clonotype appeared many times. The chain employs TRBV20-1 and TRBJ1-1; TRBD1 agrees at 9 bases. The length of the CDR3 is 15 residues. Trimming at V came to 2 bases and at J to 4 bases, leaving 8 bases not matched to a gene. Germline CDR1 and CDR2: DFQATT and SNEGSKA (reference sequence). The CDR3 region has the DNA TGCAGTGCTAGATCCCCCGGGACAGGGCTCACTGAAGCTTTCTTT. This codes for CSARSPGTGLTEAFF.

To note about this clonotype: A much larger clone differs by one base, so this may be a read error. The chain combines TRBV4-2 with TRBJ2-5, with TRBD2 identical over 12 bases. Looked up from germline, CDR1 is LGHNA and CDR2 is YNFKEQ. The CDR3 length is 15 residues. The CDR3 region has the DNA TGTACCAGCAGCCAGGGAGGACTAGCGGGAACCCTCGCATACTTC. It translates to CTSSQGGLAGTLAYF.

Comment on this clonotype: No conserved phenylalanine or tryptophan is present at the end of the CDR3, so a read error is the likely explanation. The chain recombines TRBV6-2 or TRBV6-3 with TRBJ2-3; the D call may be TRBD1 or TRBD2 (5 bases each). With 2 bases removed from V and 1 base from J, the gap between germline ends came to 10 bases. Germline CDR1 and CDR2: MNHEY and SVGEGT. The CDR3 has 15 amino acids. The CDR3 reads CASSYIGAGTDTQYL. As DNA, the CDR3 is TGTGCCAGCAGTTACATCGGGGCCGGCACAGATACGCAGTATCTT.

On this clonotype itself: One end of the junction does not line up with germline, which may come from a read error. This sequence joins TRBV6-2 or TRBV6-3 and TRBJ2-1; D not resolved. Germline V gene lookup returns CDR1 MNHEY and CDR2 SVGEGT. The CDR3 is 16 amino acids. The CDR3 region is CAGSNRDPRSYNEQFF. DNA for the CDR3: TGTGCCGGCAGCAACCGAGACCCCCGCTCCTACAATGAGCAGTTCTTC.

With respect to this clonotype: This could be a read error, since a much larger clone is one nucleotide away. The rearrangement uses TRBV28 and TRBJ2-7; weak D call: TRBD2 (5 bases). Trimming took off 6 bases at V and 0 bases at J, with 15 bases between the two ends. The CDR3 sequence is 15 residues long. Looked up from germline, CDR1 is MDHEN and CDR2 is SYDVKM. The DNA for the CDR3 is TGTGCCAGCAGCCGAGGTGGACTGAGCTCCTACGAGCAGTACTTC. Amino acids: CASSRGGLSSYEQYF.

The V and J genes are TRBV7-9 and TRBJ1-1; D remains ambiguous. V was trimmed by 4 bases and J by 2 bases, leaving 14 bases between them. The CDR3 length is 15 residues. Germline V gene sequence: CDR1 SEHNR, CDR2 FQNEAQ (reference sequence). CDR3 protein: CASSSEGGANTEAFF. CDR3 bases: TGTGCCAGCAGCTCAGAAGGAGGAGCCAACACTGAAGCTTTCTTT.